This TCR beta chain came from a study of CD8 T cells in Susac syndrome. This clonotype was counted once. RNA, at about 0.45 to 1 ug, was reverse transcribed with random hexamers. Coverage of TCR beta CDR3 amplification by immunoSEQ multiplex PCR extended to 54 Vbeta and 13 Jbeta. TCRdb re-analysed the immunoSEQ multiplex PCR reads in MiXCR, keeping a single row per CDR3 protein. This table holds approximately 120,000 distinct CDR3 sequences, 85% to 95% found once. Sequencing of TCR beta covered CD8+ and CD4+ T cells obtained from blood. Healthy donors served as age- and sex-matched controls. The V end was cut by 6 bases, the J end by 4 bases, with 9 bases between. CDR3 size: 12 residues. In germline, CDR1 is MGHDK, CDR2 SYGVNS.

This TCR came from a human donor in good health. The chain couples TRBV25-1 to TRBJ1-2; D ambiguous. Sequenced input: CD8+ T cells from PBMCs. The CDR3 reads CASRRGIYGYTF. The CDR3 nucleotides are TGTGCCAGCAGGCGGGGAATCTATGGCTACACCTTC.